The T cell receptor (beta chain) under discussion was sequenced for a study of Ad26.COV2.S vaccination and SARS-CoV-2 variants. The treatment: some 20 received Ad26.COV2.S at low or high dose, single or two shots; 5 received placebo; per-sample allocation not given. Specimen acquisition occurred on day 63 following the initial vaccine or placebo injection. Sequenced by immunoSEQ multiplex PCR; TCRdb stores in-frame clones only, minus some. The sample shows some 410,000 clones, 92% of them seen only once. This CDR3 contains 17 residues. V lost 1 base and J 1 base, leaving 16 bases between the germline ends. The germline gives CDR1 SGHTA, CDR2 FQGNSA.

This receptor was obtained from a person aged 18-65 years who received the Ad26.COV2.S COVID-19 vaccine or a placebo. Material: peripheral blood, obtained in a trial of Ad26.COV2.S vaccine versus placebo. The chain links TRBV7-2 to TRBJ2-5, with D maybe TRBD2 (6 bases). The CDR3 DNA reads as TGTGCCAGCAGCTTAGGGGGACTCGGAGAACTCCAAGAGACCCAGTACTTC. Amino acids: CASSLGGLGELQETQYF.